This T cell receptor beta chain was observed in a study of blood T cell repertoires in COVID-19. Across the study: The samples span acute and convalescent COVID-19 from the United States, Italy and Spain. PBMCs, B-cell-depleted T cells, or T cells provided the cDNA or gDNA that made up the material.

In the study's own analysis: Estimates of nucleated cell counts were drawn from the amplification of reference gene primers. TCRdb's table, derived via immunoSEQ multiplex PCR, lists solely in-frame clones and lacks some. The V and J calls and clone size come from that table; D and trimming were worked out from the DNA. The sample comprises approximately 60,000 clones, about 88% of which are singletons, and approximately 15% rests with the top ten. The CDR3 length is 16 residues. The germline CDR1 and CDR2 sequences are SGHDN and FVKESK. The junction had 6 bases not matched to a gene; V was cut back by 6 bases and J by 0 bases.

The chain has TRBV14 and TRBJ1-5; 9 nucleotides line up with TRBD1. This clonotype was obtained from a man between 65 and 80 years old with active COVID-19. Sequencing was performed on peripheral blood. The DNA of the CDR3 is TGTGCCAGCAGTTCCGGGACAGGGTATAGCAATCAGCCCCAGCATTTT. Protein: CASSSGTGYSNQPQHF.